A single sample gave rise to the 10 T cell receptor beta chains below, sequenced in a study of blood T cell repertoires in COVID-19. The protocol was immunoSEQ multiplex PCR, while the TCRdb copy is restricted to in-frame clones and leaves out a portion. The table includes hundreds of thousands of clones, 82% detected once. The material sequenced was peripheral blood. The receptors derive from a woman aged 80 or older with active or convalescent COVID-19.

This rearrangement joins TRBV6-1 to TRBJ1-2; D gene unclear. V lost 3 bases and J 13 bases, leaving 21 bases between the germline ends. CDR1 and CDR2 (germline): MNHNS, SASEGT. The CDR3 spans 14 residues. CDR3 protein: CASSEILSAGPGTF. The CDR3 region has the DNA TGTGCCAGCAGTGAGATCCTCTCCGCGGGCCCCGGCACCTTC.

This chain links TRBV12-5 with TRBJ1-1; no reliable D call. Germline V CDR1 and CDR2: LGHNT, FRNRAP. The CDR3 has 13 residues. V was cut by 2 bases and J by 4 bases, with 8 bases left in between. CDR3 bases: TGTGCTAGTGGTTTGTCCGCCAGCACTGAAGCTTTCTTT. It yields the protein CASGLSASTEAFF.

This sequence joins TRBV15 and TRBJ2-7, with 11 bases matching TRBD2. CDR3 length equals 15 residues. Germline CDR1 and CDR2: LNHNV and YYDKDF (reference sequence). The J segment lost 3 bases and the V segment lost 5 bases, leaving 6 bases of the junction unmatched. The CDR3 is CATSFGTSGFYEQYF. CDR3 nucleotide sequence: TGTGCCACCAGCTTTGGGACTAGCGGCTTCTACGAGCAGTACTTC.

The genes are TRBV2 and TRBJ1-1, with D tentatively TRBD1 (6 bases). CDR3 length equals 14 residues. The ends were cut back, 8 bases at V and 3 bases at J, with 16 bases in the middle. Per the germline V gene, CDR1 is SNHLY and CDR2 is FYNNEI. CDR3 DNA sequence: TGTGCCAGCTCAATGAGGGACACCGACACTGAAGCTTTCTTT. This codes for CASSMRDTDTEAFF. The full variable domain, with the rest looked up from reference TRBV2 and TRBJ1-1, is EPEVTQTPSHQVTQMGQEVILRCVPISNHLYFYWYRQILGQKVEFLVSFYNNEISEKSEIFDDQFSVERPDGSNFTLKIRSTKLEDSAMYFCASSMRDTDTEAFFGQGTRLTVV.

The rearrangement uses TRBV20-1 and TRBJ1-3, with 9 bases matching TRBD1. Germline V gives CDR1 DFQATT, CDR2 SNEGSKA (reference sequence). After removal of 3 bases from V and 4 bases from J, the junction contained 7 bases not matched to a gene. The CDR3 is 15 amino acids. This CDR3 is CSASPGQGSGNTIYF. For the CDR3, the DNA is TGCAGTGCTAGTCCGGGACAGGGTTCGGGAAACACCATATATTTT.

The rearrangement joins TRBV27 to TRBJ2-5; 11 bases are shared with TRBD2. The CDR3 sequence is 16 residues long. Germline trimming cut 2 bases from V and 4 bases from J; bases unmatched to any gene: 6. The V gene's germline CDR1 is MNHEY and CDR2 SMNVEV (reference sequence). The CDR3 DNA follows: TGTGCCAGCAGTTTAATTAGCGGGGGGGCCCGAGAGACCCAGTACTTC. Its translation: CASSLISGGARETQYF.

The V and J genes are TRBV7-2 and TRBJ2-7, with 9 nucleotides matching TRBD1. Germline V gene lookup returns CDR1 SGHTA and CDR2 FQGNSA. The CDR3 consists of 12 residues. J lost 8 bases, V lost 7 bases, and 6 bases had no gene match. CDR3 protein: CASTIGQGKQYF. The CDR3, as DNA: TGTGCCAGCACCATTGGACAGGGGAAGCAGTACTTC.

V is TRBV5-1 and J is TRBJ1-2; the match to TRBD1 covers 10 bases. The CDR3 runs 14 residues. The junction had 3 bases not matched to a gene; V was cut back by 2 bases and J by 5 bases. The germline V gene has CDR1 SGHRS and CDR2 YFSETQ. CDR3 DNA: TGCGCCAGCAGCTTTCAGGACAGGGGGTATGGCTACACCTTC. Translating it yields CASSFQDRGYGYTF.

This chain uses TRBV5-1 with TRBJ1-1; 7 nucleotides line up with TRBD1. Trimming cost V 2 bases and J 10 bases; bases outside gene matches: 5. This CDR3 is 12 amino acids long. CDR1 and CDR2 (germline): SGHRS, YFSETQ. As DNA, the CDR3 is TGCGCCAGCAGCTTAGAGGGGGCACGAGCTTTCTTT. It specifies CASSLEGARAFF.

This chain uses TRBV4-1 with TRBJ1-6; 8 positions agree with TRBD1. V lost 0 bases and J lost 10; bases outside the gene matches: 11. Germline-derived CDR1 and CDR2 are MGHRA and YSYEKL. The CDR3 extends over 17 amino acids. As DNA, the CDR3 is TGCGCCAGCAGCCAAGAATATCTGACAGGGGCGTTCTCACCCCTCCACTTT. The encoded protein is CASSQEYLTGAFSPLHF.